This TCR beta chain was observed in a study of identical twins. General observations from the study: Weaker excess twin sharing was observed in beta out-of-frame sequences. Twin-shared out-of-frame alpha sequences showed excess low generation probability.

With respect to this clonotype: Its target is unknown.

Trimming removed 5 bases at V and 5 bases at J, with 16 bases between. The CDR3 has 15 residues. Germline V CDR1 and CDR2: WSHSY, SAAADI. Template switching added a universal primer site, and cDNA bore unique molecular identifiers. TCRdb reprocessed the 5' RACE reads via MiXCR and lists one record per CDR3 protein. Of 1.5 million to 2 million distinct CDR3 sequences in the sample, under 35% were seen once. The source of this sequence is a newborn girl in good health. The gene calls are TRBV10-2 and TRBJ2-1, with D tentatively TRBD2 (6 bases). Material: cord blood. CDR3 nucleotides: TGCGCCAGCAGTAAGACCGGGACTTCCAACAATGAGCAGTTCTTC. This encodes CASSKTGTSNNEQFF.